The clone carrying this T cell receptor beta chain was recorded many times. Its matching antigen is unknown. The CDR3 consists of 13 residues. Germline V CDR1 and CDR2: MNHEY, SVGAGI. V was pared by 6 bases and J by 7 bases, with 15 bases between. The sample comes from a study of breast tumors, draining lymph nodes, adjacent tissues. Study results and caveats: Tumor TCR diversity was below lymph nodes but above nontumor tissue. The lymph node origin of tumor T cells was framed as consistent with a hypothesis, not demonstrated. Most tumor T cells seemingly derive from lymph node, then expand in tumor.

Axillary draining lymph nodes of breast cancer patients supplied the node samples. Via MiXCR, TCRdb re-called the multiplex PCR reads, giving one row per CDR3 protein. The table shows about 130,000 distinct CDR3 sequences, with around 20% occurring only once. This chain links TRBV6-5 with TRBJ1-2; D not certain. Material for sequencing was axillary lymph node tissue. The TCR was taken from a female donor with breast cancer. Some clones in this sample may be carry-over from other donors' samples. The CDR3 sequence: CASSPSRGSGYTF. As DNA, the CDR3 is TGTGCCAGCAGCCCCTCCCGAGGATCTGGCTACACCTTC.